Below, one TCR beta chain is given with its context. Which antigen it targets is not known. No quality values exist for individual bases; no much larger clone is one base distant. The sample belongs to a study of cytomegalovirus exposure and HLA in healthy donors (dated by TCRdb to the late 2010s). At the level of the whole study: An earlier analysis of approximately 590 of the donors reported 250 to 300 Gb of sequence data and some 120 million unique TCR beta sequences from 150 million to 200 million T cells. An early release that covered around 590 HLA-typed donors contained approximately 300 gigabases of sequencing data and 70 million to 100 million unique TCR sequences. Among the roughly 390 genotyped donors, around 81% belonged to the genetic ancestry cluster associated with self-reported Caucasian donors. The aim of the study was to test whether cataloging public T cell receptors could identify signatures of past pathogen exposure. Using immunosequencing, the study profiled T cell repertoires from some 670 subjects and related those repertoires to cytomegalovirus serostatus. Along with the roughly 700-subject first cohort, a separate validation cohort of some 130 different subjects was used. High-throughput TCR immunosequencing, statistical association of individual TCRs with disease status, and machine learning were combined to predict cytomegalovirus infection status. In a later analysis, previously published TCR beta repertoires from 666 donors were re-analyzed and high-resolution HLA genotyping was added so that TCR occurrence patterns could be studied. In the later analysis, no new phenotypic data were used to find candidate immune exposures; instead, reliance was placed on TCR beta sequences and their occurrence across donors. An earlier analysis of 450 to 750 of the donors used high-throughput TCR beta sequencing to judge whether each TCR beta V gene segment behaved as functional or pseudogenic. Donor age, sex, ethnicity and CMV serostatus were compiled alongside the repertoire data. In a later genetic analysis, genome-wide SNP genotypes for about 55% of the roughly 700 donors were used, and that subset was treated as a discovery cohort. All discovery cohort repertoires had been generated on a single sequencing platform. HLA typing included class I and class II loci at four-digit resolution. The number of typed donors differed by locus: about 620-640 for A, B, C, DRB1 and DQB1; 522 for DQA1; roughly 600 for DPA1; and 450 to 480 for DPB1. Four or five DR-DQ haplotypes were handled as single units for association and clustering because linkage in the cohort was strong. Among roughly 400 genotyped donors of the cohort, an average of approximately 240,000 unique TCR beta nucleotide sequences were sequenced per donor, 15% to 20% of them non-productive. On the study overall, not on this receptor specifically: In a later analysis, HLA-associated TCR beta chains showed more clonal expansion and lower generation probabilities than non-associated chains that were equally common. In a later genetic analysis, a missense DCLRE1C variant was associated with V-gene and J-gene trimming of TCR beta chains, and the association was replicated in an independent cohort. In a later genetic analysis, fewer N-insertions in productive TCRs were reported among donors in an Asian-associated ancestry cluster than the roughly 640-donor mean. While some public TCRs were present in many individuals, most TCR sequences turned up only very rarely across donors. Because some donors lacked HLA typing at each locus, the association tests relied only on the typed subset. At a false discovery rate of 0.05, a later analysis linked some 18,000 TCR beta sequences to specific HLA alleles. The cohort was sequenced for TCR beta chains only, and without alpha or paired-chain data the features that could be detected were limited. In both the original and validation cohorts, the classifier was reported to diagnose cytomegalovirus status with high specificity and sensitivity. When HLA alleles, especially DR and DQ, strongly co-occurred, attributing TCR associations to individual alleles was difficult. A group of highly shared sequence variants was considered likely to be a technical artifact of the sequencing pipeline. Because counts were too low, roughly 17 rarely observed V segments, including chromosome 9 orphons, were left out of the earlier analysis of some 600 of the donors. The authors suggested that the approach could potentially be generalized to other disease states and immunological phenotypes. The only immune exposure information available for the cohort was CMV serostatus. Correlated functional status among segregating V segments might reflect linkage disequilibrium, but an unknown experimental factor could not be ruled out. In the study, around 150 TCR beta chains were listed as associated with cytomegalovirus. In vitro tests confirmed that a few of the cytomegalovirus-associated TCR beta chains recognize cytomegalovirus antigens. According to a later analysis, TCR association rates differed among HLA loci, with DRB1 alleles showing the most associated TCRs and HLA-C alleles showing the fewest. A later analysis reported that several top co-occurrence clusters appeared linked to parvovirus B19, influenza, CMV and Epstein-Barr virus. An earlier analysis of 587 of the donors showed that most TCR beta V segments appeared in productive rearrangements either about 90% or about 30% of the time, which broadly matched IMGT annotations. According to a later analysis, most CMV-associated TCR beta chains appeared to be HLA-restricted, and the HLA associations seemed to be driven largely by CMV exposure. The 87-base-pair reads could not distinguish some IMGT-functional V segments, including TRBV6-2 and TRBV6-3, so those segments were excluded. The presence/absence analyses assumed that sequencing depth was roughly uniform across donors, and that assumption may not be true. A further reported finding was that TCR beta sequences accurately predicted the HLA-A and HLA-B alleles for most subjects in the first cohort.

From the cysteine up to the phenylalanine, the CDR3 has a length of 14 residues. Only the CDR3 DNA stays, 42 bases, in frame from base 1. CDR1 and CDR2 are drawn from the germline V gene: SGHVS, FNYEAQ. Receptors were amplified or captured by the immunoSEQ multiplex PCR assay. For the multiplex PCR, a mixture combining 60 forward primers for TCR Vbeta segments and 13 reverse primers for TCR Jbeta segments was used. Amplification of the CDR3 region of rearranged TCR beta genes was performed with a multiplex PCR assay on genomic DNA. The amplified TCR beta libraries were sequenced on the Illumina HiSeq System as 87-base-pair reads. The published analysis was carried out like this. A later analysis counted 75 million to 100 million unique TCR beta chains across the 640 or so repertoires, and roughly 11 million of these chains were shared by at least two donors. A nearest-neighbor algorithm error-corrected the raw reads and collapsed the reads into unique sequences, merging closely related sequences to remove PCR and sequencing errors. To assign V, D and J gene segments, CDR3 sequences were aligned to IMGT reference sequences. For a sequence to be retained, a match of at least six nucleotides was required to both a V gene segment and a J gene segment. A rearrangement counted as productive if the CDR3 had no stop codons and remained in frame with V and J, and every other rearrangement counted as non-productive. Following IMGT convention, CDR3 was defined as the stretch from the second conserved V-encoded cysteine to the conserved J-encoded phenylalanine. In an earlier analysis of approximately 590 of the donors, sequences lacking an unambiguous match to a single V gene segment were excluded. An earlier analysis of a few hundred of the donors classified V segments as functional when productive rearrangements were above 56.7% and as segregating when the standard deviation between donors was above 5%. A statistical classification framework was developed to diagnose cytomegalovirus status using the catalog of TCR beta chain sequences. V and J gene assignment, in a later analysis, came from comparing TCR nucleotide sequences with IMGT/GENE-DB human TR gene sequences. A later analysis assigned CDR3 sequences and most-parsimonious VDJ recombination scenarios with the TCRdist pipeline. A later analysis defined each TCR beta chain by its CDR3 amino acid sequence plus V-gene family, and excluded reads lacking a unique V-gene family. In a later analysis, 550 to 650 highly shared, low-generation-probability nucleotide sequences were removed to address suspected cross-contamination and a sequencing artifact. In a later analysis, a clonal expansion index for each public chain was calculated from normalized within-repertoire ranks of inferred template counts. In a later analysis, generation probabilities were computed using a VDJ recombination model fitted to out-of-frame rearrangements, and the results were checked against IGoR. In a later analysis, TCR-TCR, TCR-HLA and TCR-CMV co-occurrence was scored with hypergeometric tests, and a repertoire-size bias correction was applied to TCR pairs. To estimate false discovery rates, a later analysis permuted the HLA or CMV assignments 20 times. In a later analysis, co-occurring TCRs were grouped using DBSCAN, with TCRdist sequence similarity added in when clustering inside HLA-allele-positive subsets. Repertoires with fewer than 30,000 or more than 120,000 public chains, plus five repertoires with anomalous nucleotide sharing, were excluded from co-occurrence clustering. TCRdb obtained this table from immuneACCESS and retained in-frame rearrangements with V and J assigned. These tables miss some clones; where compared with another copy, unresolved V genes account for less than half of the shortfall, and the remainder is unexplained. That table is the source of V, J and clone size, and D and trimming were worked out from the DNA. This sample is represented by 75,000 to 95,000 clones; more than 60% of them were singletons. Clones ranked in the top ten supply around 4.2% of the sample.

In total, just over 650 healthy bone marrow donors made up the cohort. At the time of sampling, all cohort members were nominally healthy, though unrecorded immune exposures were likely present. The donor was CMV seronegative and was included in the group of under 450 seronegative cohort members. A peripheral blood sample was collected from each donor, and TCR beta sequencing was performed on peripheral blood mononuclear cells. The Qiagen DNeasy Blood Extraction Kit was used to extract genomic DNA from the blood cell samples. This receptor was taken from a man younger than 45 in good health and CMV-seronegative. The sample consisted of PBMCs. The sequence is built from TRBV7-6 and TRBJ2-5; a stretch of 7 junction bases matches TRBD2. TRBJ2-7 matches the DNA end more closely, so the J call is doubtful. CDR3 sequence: CASSLNAGDNEQYF. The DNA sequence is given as TGTGCCAGCAGCTTAAACGCGGGAGATAACGAGCAGTACTTC.